Following are 31 T cell receptor beta chains from one sample sequenced in a study of CD8 T cells in ankylosing spondylitis. TCRdb itself ran the 5' RACE reads through MiXCR, one entry per CDR3 protein. The table lists roughly 250,000 distinct CDR3 sequences, 10% to 13% of them singletons. The material sequenced was blood, either unsorted or a sorted T cell fraction (not recorded which). The receptors stem from a male donor with ankylosing spondylitis or in good health (not recorded which).

The table lists this clonotype with many counts. The V call is TRBV25-1, the J call TRBJ2-1; a possible D gene is TRBD2 (6 bases). CDR1 is MGHDK and CDR2 is SYGVNS in the germline V gene. This CDR3 comprises 14 residues. The V and J ends lost 0 bases and 4 bases respectively, with 7 bases between them. Here the CDR3 DNA reads TGTGCCAGCAGTGAATACGGGGGTTACAATGAGCAGTTCTTC. Its translation: CASSEYGGYNEQFF.

V gene TRBV4-1 combines with J gene TRBJ2-2; 7 bases line up with TRBD1. This CDR3 spans 15 amino acids. Germline V lookup: CDR1 MGHRA, CDR2 YSYEKL. V shed 0 bases, J shed 5 bases, and the junction held 3 bases outside the gene matches. The CDR3 loop reads CASSQDRGHTGELFF. CDR3 sequence (DNA): TGCGCCAGCAGCCAAGATAGGGGGCATACCGGGGAGCTGTTTTTT.

This clonotype has ten or more counts. This sequence joins TRBV6-2 or TRBV6-3 and TRBJ2-7, with 8 nucleotides matching TRBD2. This CDR3 contains 17 residues. V shed 7 bases, J shed 3 bases, and the junction held 17 bases outside the gene matches. Germline assignment: CDR1 MNHEY and CDR2 SVGEGT. The CDR3 coding sequence is TGTGCCAGCAACGTGACTAGCGCTCAAGGCACCCTCTACGAGCAGTACTTC. It encodes CASNVTSAQGTLYEQYF.

This clonotype appeared many times. The chain carries TRBV30 and TRBJ2-3, with 12 bases lining up with TRBD2. With 3 bases clipped from V and 7 bases from J, the junction kept 8 bases outside the gene matches. CDR3 length: 15 amino acids. Germline-derived CDR1 and CDR2 are GTSNPN and SVGIG (reference sequence). DNA of the CDR3: TGTGCCTGGAGCGGACTAGCGGGGACACAGAATACGCAGTATTTT. This translates into CAWSGLAGTQNTQYF.

This clonotype occurred a few times. In DNA form, the CDR3 reads TGTGCCTGGAGTGTAAAGCCGGGCCAGGGGAATTCACCCCTCCACTTT. Translated: CAWSVKPGQGNSPLHF. The chain links TRBV30 to TRBJ1-6; TRBD1 might be the D (6 bases). Germline V lookup: CDR1 GTSNPN, CDR2 SVGIG (reference sequence). The CDR3 is 16 residues long. V lost 0 bases and J 7 bases, leaving 16 bases between the germline ends.

This clonotype has a count of ten or more. The rearrangement uses TRBV10-2 and TRBJ2-7; 11 bases fit TRBD2. This CDR3 is built from 14 residues. Germline V CDR1 and CDR2: WSHSY, SAAADI. J lost 5 bases, V lost 5 bases, and 5 bases had no gene match. DNA for the CDR3: TGCGCCAGCAGTTTAGCGGGGGGGCGTGACGAGCAGTACTTC. Protein product: CASSLAGGRDEQYF.

The chain carries TRBV29-1 and TRBJ2-3, with D perhaps TRBD2 (7 bases). Trimming took 3 bases from V and 3 from J, leaving 13 bases between them. CDR1 and CDR2 from the germline V gene are SQVTM and ANQGSEA. The CDR3 extends over 14 amino acids. The CDR3 bases are TGCAGCGTTGATTGGGGGGGGCTAACAGATACGCAGTATTTT. It translates to CSVDWGGLTDTQYF.

J is TRBJ1-4 and V is TRBV7-2; maybe TRBD1 (6 bases). This CDR3 comprises 16 residues. V was clipped by 6 bases and J by 7 bases, with 21 bases between them. Per germline, CDR1 SGHTA and CDR2 FQGNSA. CDR3 residues: CASSTQPGGVGEKLFF. CDR3 coding DNA: TGTGCCAGCAGTACACAGCCGGGGGGCGTAGGTGAAAAACTGTTTTTT.

This clonotype was counted only a few times. V is TRBV14 and J is TRBJ2-7, with D perhaps matching TRBD1 (5 bases). Germline assignment: CDR1 SGHDN and CDR2 FVKESK. The germline V and J ends were trimmed by 0 bases and 7 bases, with 19 bases remaining between them. The CDR3 has 16 amino acids. As DNA, the CDR3 is TGTGCCAGCAGCCAAGATCTTCCTAGTCAGGGTCGGGAGCAGTACTTC. It encodes CASSQDLPSQGREQYF.

This clonotype was counted ten times or more. The rearrangement uses TRBV5-1 and TRBJ1-2, with D tentatively TRBD1 (5 bases). The CDR3 has 14 amino acids. Trimming left V 0 bases short and J 8 bases short, with 14 bases between. Germline V gene lookup returns CDR1 SGHRS and CDR2 YFSETQ. The CDR3 sequence: CASSLGRADGGYTF. The CDR3 DNA reads TGCGCCAGCAGCTTGGGCAGGGCAGACGGCGGCTACACCTTC.

In this sample, this clonotype turned up a few times. The J gene is TRBJ2-7, the V gene TRBV6-6; D is perhaps TRBD2 (6 bases). This CDR3 has 13 residues. The V end lost 2 bases, the J end lost 6 bases, and 11 bases lay between the germline ends. Germline-derived CDR1 and CDR2 are MNHNY and SVGAGI (reference sequence). Here the CDR3 reads CASSYRFGSEQYF. The CDR3 DNA follows: TGTGCCAGCAGTTACCGATTCGGGAGCGAGCAGTACTTC.

This clonotype showed up many times. V and J are TRBV10-3 and TRBJ2-7; 7 nucleotides agree with TRBD2. CDR1 ENHRY and CDR2 SYGVKD come from the germline V gene. The junction had 7 bases not matched to a gene; V was cut back by 6 bases and J by 5 bases. This CDR3 contains 13 residues. The CDR3 here is CAIRGGSRNEQYF. The CDR3 bases are TGTGCCATCAGGGGCGGGAGTAGGAACGAGCAGTACTTC.

This clonotype showed up many times. This chain uses TRBV20-1 with TRBJ2-7; the match to TRBD2 covers 13 bases. V lost 1 base and J lost 3; bases outside the gene matches: 3. The CDR3 is 15 amino acids. Germline lookup yields CDR1 DFQATT and CDR2 SNEGSKA (reference sequence). CDR3 sequence reads: CSARVRTSGSYEQYF. The CDR3 nucleotides are TGCAGTGCTAGAGTGCGGACTAGCGGGAGCTACGAGCAGTACTTC.

This clonotype showed up many times. This chain uses TRBV5-1 with TRBJ2-2; D gene uncertain. Germline CDR1 is SGHRS and CDR2 is YFSETQ. V was cut by 9 bases and J by 10 bases, with 7 bases left in between. This CDR3 is built from 9 residues. The CDR3 DNA sequence: TGCGCCATCCCAGAGGAGCTGTTTTTT. This translates into CAIPEELFF.

This clonotype was picked up many times. The CDR3 is CSTRPGLKGTDTQYF. The CDR3 DNA sequence: TGCAGCACCCGACCTGGGCTCAAGGGAACAGATACGCAGTATTTT. V usage is TRBV29-1 and J usage is TRBJ2-3; D uncertain. Germline V gene sequence: CDR1 SQVTM, CDR2 ANQGSEA. Between the trimmed V and J ends, which lost 8 bases and 3 bases, there was a span of 21 bases. CDR3 length: 15 residues.

This clonotype has at least ten counts. V is TRBV5-1 and J is TRBJ1-2, with D unclear. This CDR3 has 15 amino acids. V lost 0 bases and J lost 1, with 10 bases in between. The germline V gene has CDR1 SGHRS and CDR2 YFSETQ. The CDR3 nucleotides read TGCGCCAGCAGCTTGGTGGGCAGCTTTAACTATGGCTACACCTTC. Encoded protein: CASSLVGSFNYGYTF.

The chain recombines TRBV27 with TRBJ2-7; a possible D gene is TRBD2 (6 bases). The CDR3 has 17 amino acids. Germline CDR1 is MNHEY and CDR2 is SMNVEV (reference sequence). Trimming shortened V by 3 bases and J by 2 bases, and 20 bases separated the two germline ends. The CDR3 nucleotides are TGTGCCAGCAGTTTGAGGGGCGGGACCAACGGGGCCTACGAGCAGTACTTC. It encodes CASSLRGGTNGAYEQYF.

The table lists this clonotype with many counts. The chain employs TRBV25-1 and TRBJ1-2, with 10 bases fitting TRBD1. The CDR3 runs 13 residues. The ends lost 8 bases at V and 4 bases at J; junction bases unmatched: 4. CDR1 is MGHDK and CDR2 is SYGVNS in the germline V gene. The CDR3 coding sequence is TGTGCCAGCGCCTGGGACAGGGGCTATGGCTACACCTTC. This encodes CASAWDRGYGYTF.

This chain links TRBV10-1 with TRBJ1-1; no firm D call. Trimming left V 3 bases short and J 1 base short, with 9 bases between. Germline CDR1 is WNHNN and CDR2 is SYGVQD (reference sequence). The CDR3 sequence is 14 residues long. The CDR3: CASSENSGNTEAFF. DNA for the CDR3: TGCGCCAGCAGTGAAAACTCCGGGAACACTGAAGCTTTCTTT.

This clonotype was recorded at least ten times. J is TRBJ2-1 and V is TRBV12-3 or TRBV12-4; a weak D match, TRBD2 (7 bases). Trimming cost V 3 bases and J 7 bases, with 13 bases left between them. This CDR3 is built from 14 residues. CDR3 in amino acids: CASSFDRGANEQFF. CDR3 DNA: TGTGCCAGCAGTTTTGATCGGGGGGCGAATGAGCAGTTCTTC.

This clonotype was seen repeatedly, ten times or more. This chain connects TRBV3-1 to TRBJ2-5, with D perhaps matching TRBD1 (7 bases). V lost 2 bases and J lost 2, with 12 bases in between. Germline V lookup: CDR1 LGHDT, CDR2 YNNKEL (reference sequence). There are 15 residues in the CDR3. This CDR3 is CASSQLQGRQETQYF. The CDR3 DNA reads TGTGCCAGCAGCCAATTACAGGGGAGGCAAGAGACCCAGTACTTC.

This clonotype showed up many times. This chain joins TRBV5-1 and TRBJ2-1; TRBD1 matches at 10 bases. Trimming removed 4 bases from V and 8 bases from J; junction bases left unmatched: 9. Germline V gene data show CDR1 as SGHRS and CDR2 as YFSETQ. The CDR3 is 15 residues long. The chain's CDR3 is CASSDGTGEPDEQFF. CDR3 in DNA: TGCGCCAGCAGCGACGGGACAGGGGAGCCCGATGAGCAGTTCTTC. The whole variable domain, remainder taken from reference TRBV5-1 and TRBJ2-1, is KAGVTQTPRYLIKTRGQQVTLSCSPISGHRSVSWYQQTPGQGLQFLFEYFSETQRNKGNFPGRFSGRQFSNSRSEMNVSTLELGDSALYLCASSDGTGEPDEQFFGPGTRLTVL.

This clonotype was counted between two and nine times. This chain uses TRBV7-9 with TRBJ2-7, with unresolved D. V was pared by 2 bases and J by 5 bases, with 13 bases between. The germline CDR1 and CDR2 sequences are SEHNR and FQNEAQ (reference sequence). The CDR3 runs to 14 residues. CDR3 protein: CASSLTLVRNEQYF. CDR3 sequence (DNA): TGTGCCAGCAGCTTAACCCTTGTGAGGAACGAGCAGTACTTC. The full variable domain, with the rest looked up from reference TRBV7-9 and TRBJ2-7, is DTGVSQNPRHKITKRGQNVTFRCDPISEHNRLYWYRQTLGQGPEFLTYFQNEAQLEKSRLLSDRFSAERPKGSFSTLEIQRTEQGDSAMYLCASSLTLVRNEQYFGPGTRLTVT.

The V gene is TRBV7-2, the J gene TRBJ2-1; 7 bases line up with TRBD2. Losses at the gene ends were 5 bases for V and 6 bases for J; bases not matched to a gene: 10. This CDR3 region has 15 residues. Germline-derived CDR1 and CDR2 are SGHTA and FQGNSA. The DNA for the CDR3 is TGTGCCAGCAGCCTTGACGGGGAGGGCCTCAATGAGCAGTTCTTC. This gives the protein CASSLDGEGLNEQFF. The full variable domain, its missing parts supplied by reference TRBV7-2 and TRBJ2-1, is GAGVSQSPSNKVTEKGKDVELRCDPISGHTALYWYRQSLGQGLEFLIYFQGNSAPDKSGLPSDRFSAERTGGSVSTLTIQRTQQEDSAVYLCASSLDGEGLNEQFFGPGTRLTVL.

This clonotype was seen many times. The chain's CDR3 is CASSPTSGGTLYNEQFF. CDR3 in DNA: TGTGCCAGCAGCCCTACTAGCGGGGGTACCTTATACAATGAGCAGTTCTTC. V usage is TRBV5-4 and J usage is TRBJ2-1; 11 bases map to TRBD2. The V segment lost 4 bases and the J segment 4 bases; nucleotides outside the gene matches: 10. This CDR3 contains 17 residues. CDR1 and CDR2 (germline): SGHNT, YYREEE (reference sequence).

The chain links TRBV7-2 to TRBJ1-4, with 11 bases aligning to TRBD1. The trim removed 6 bases at V and 7 bases at J, leaving 4 bases unmatched. The length of the CDR3 is 14 residues. CDR1 is SGHTA and CDR2 is FQGNSA in the germline V gene. CDR3 nucleotide sequence: TGTGCCAGCAGTCGGACAGGGGGCAGTGAAAAACTGTTTTTT. It is translated as CASSRTGGSEKLFF.

This clonotype was observed many times. The J gene is TRBJ1-5, the V gene TRBV12-5; D call uncertain. The CDR3 loop spans 14 amino acids. Germline CDR1 is LGHNT and CDR2 is FRNRAP. The ends were cut back, 0 bases at V and 10 bases at J, with 13 bases in the middle. The CDR3: CASGLVPDRDPQHF. The CDR3 nucleotides read TGTGCTAGTGGTTTGGTACCTGACCGTGATCCCCAGCATTTT.

This clonotype was recorded many times. CDR3 nucleotide sequence: TGTGCCAGCGGTGCGGTGGGGGAGTACAATGAGCAGTTCTTC. This codes for CASGAVGEYNEQFF. The V call is TRBV27, the J call TRBJ2-1; D possibly matches TRBD1 or TRBD2 (5 bases each). The ends were cut back, 8 bases at V and 4 bases at J, with 15 bases in the middle. The CDR3 covers 14 residues. CDR1 is MNHEY and CDR2 is SMNVEV in the germline V gene (reference sequence).

This clonotype has ten or more counts. This chain joins TRBV20-1 and TRBJ2-5; tentatively, D is TRBD1 or TRBD2 (6 bases each). The germline V gene encodes CDR1 DFQATT and CDR2 SNEGSKA (reference sequence). With 3 bases removed from V and 4 bases from J, the gap between germline ends came to 18 bases. The CDR3 length is 15 residues. The CDR3: CSAREGRGEAETQYF. CDR3 nucleotides: TGCAGTGCTAGGGAGGGCAGGGGAGAAGCAGAGACCCAGTACTTC.

This clonotype was seen at least ten times. This chain uses TRBV3-1 with TRBJ1-5; 8 bases align to TRBD1. Unmatched junction bases numbered 12, after V lost 4 bases and J lost 7 bases. The CDR3 covers 16 residues. The germline V gene encodes CDR1 LGHDT and CDR2 YNNKEL (reference sequence). In DNA form, the CDR3 reads TGTGCCAGCAGCCCCACCCCGACAGGGGATGAACAGCCCCAGCATTTT. Protein sequence: CASSPTPTGDEQPQHF.

This clonotype was recorded many times. The chain joins TRBV25-1 to TRBJ2-7; TRBD1 matches at 7 bases. CDR1 is MGHDK and CDR2 is SYGVNS in the germline V gene. The CDR3 is made up of 15 amino acids. J was trimmed by 3 bases and V by 1 base; bases with no gene match: 6. The CDR3 nucleotides are TGTGCCAGCAGTGAATCGGGACAGCTCTTCTACGAGCAGTACTTC. Translated: CASSESGQLFYEQYF.